This is a list of T cell receptor beta chains from one sample in a study of early T cells in non-severe SARS-CoV-2 infection. Using its own MiXCR run on the 5' RACE reads, TCRdb lists one record per CDR3 protein. Of about 32,000 distinct CDR3 sequences listed, 9% to 9.5% are singletons. Sequenced input: whole blood. The receptors were sampled from an adult who was a healthcare worker with PCR-confirmed SARS-CoV-2 infection or an uninfected control (not recorded which). CDR3s include the opening cysteine and the closing phenylalanine or tryptophan. The D gene is left open where the match is weak. A clone size is listed for some rows: how often the clone was seen (once, few, many), or a class if it is expanded.

d_gene	v_gene	j_gene	abundance	CDR3nt	CDR3aa
TRBD1	TRBV20-1	TRBJ1-5	-	TGCAGTGCTAGAGGCCCTGACAGGGGTAGCAATCAGCCCCAGCATTTT	CSARGPDRGSNQPQHF
TRBD2	TRBV5-4	TRBJ2-7	many	TGTGCCAGCAGCTTGGCTGCGGGGGCCTACGAGCAGTACTTC	CASSLAAGAYEQYF
-	TRBV9	TRBJ2-6	-	TGTGCCAGCAGCGCCCTCGTCCTCTCTGGGGCCAACGTCCTGACTTTC	CASSALVLSGANVLTF
TRBD2	TRBV14	TRBJ2-3	many	TGTGCCAGCAGCCAAATGACTAGCCCATATGGGACAGATACGCAGTATTTT	CASSQMTSPYGTDTQYF
TRBD2	TRBV6-6	TRBJ2-1	many	TGTGCCAGCAGTTACCAAGGACTAGCGGGGAATTCCTACAATGAGCAGTTCTTC	CASSYQGLAGNSYNEQFF
-	TRBV29-1	TRBJ2-3	-	TGCAGCGTCACAGGGATTACAGATACGCAGTATTTT	CSVTGITDTQYF
TRBD2	TRBV14	TRBJ2-3	-	TGTGCCAGCAGCCAAGGGCTAGCGGTCAACACAGATACGCAGTATTTT	CASSQGLAVNTDTQYF
TRBD1	TRBV7-9	TRBJ2-5	many	TGTGCCAGCAGCACGACAGGGTCCATGGGACAAGAGACCCAGTACTTC	CASSTTGSMGQETQYF
-	TRBV12-3/TRBV12-4	TRBJ1-5	many	TGTGCCAGCAGTTCCCCTCGACTAGGGGGGATTCAGCCCCAGCATTTT	CASSSPRLGGIQPQHF
-	TRBV7-9	TRBJ2-4	-	TGTGCCAGCAGCTTAGTTGTGAACATTCAGTACTTC	CASSLVVNIQYF
TRBD2	TRBV12-3/TRBV12-4	TRBJ2-3	many	TGTGCCAGCAGTCTCGAGACTAGCGGGGTGATGCAGTATTTT	CASSLETSGVMQYF
-	TRBV6-5	TRBJ2-2	many	TGTGCCAGCAGGCTCCAGGGGCCCGGGGAGCTGTTTTTT	CASRLQGPGELFF
TRBD1	TRBV2	TRBJ1-6	many	TGTGCCAGCAACGACCTACAGGGGACACCCCTCCACTTT	CASNDLQGTPLHF
-	TRBV12-3/TRBV12-4	TRBJ2-2	few	TGTGCCAGCAGTTTGCGGGGCACCGGGGAGCTGTTTTTT	CASSLRGTGELFF
-	TRBV5-6	TRBJ2-5	many	TGTGCCAGCAGCCAAAACTCCCAAGAGACCCAGTACTTC	CASSQNSQETQYF
-	TRBV10-1	TRBJ1-2	many	TGCGCCAGCAGTGATGGGGGGAGCTATGGCTACACCTTC	CASSDGGSYGYTF
-	TRBV3-1	TRBJ2-3	many	TGTGCCAGCAGCCACAGGGTGGATACGCAGTATTTT	CASSHRVDTQYF
TRBD2	TRBV7-2	TRBJ2-5	many	TGTGCCAGCAGCTTTCGGACTAGCGAAGAGACCCAGTACTTC	CASSFRTSEETQYF
-	TRBV12-5	TRBJ1-5	few	TGTGCTAGTGGCCCCGACCGGGCAGTTCATAGCAATCAGCCCCAGCATTTT	CASGPDRAVHSNQPQHF
-	TRBV12-3/TRBV12-4	TRBJ1-2	-	TGTGCCAGCAGTGCGGGGATCTATGGCTACACCTTC	CASSAGIYGYTF
-	TRBV7-3	TRBJ2-2	many	TGTGCCAGCAGCTACCTGAACACCGGGGAGCTGTTTTTT	CASSYLNTGELFF
-	TRBV5-5	TRBJ2-7	-	TGTGCCAGCAGCTTGGAGGAGGGGGCCGTTGGGTCCTACGAGCAGTACTTC	CASSLEEGAVGSYEQYF
-	TRBV10-3	TRBJ2-7	many	TGTGCCATCCTCAGGGGCAAGGCAGGCTCCTACGAGCAGTACTTC	CAILRGKAGSYEQYF
TRBD1	TRBV5-1	TRBJ2-7	-	TGCGCCAGCAGCTTGGGACAGGGCTTCTCCTACGAGCAGTACTTC	CASSLGQGFSYEQYF
TRBD1	TRBV30	TRBJ1-5	many	TGTGCCTGGAGTTCTGGATATTCGACAGGGTCGGGTCAGCCCCAGCATTTT	CAWSSGYSTGSGQPQHF
-	TRBV5-1	TRBJ2-1	-	TGCGCCAGCAGCCCAGGGGAAAATGAGCAGTTCTTC	CASSPGENEQFF
-	TRBV5-4	TRBJ2-3	many	TGTGCCAGCAGCCTCACCGTCGGGACGGGGAGCACAGATACGCAGTATTTT	CASSLTVGTGSTDTQYF
-	TRBV11-2	TRBJ2-1	many	TGTGCCAGCAGCTTGGGAGTTTACAATGAGCAGTTCTTC	CASSLGVYNEQFF
-	TRBV10-1	TRBJ2-2	many	TGCGCCAGCAGAGCACAGAACACCGGGGAGCTGTTTTTT	CASRAQNTGELFF
-	TRBV24-1	TRBJ1-3	-	TGTGCTAGAAGCGGCGCGGGAAACACCATATATTTT	CARSGAGNTIYF
-	TRBV5-1	TRBJ1-1	many	TGCGCCAGCAGCTTGGAATTAGGTGGGGGGACTGAAGCTTTCTTT	CASSLELGGGTEAFF
-	TRBV29-1	TRBJ1-6	many	TGCAGCGTAAAACAGGATCGGAATTCACCCCTCCACTTT	CSVKQDRNSPLHF
TRBD1	TRBV2	TRBJ2-2	-	TGTGCCAGCAGTGGGTCCGGGACAGGGGTGGTCACCGGGGAGCTGTTTTTT	CASSGSGTGVVTGELFF
TRBD2	TRBV6-5	TRBJ2-5	many	TGTGCCAGCAGACCGCTAGCGGGGGGAGAGACCCAGTACTTC	CASRPLAGGETQYF
TRBD2	TRBV7-8	TRBJ2-7	-	TGTGCCAGCATGAAACTAGCGGGGGGATTCGAGCAGTACTTC	CASMKLAGGFEQYF
TRBD2	TRBV7-2	TRBJ2-1	many	TGTGCCAGCAGTATCACGCGGGGGGCAAGGAATGAGCAGTTCTTC	CASSITRGARNEQFF